The subject of this entry is one T cell receptor (beta chain). The record originates from a study of blood T cell repertoires in COVID-19. Study-level information: Italy, Spain and the United States were the sources of the convalescent and acute COVID-19 samples. In each case, the material was cDNA or gDNA derived from T cells, B-cell-depleted T cells, or PBMCs.

Original processing notes: The authors estimated nucleated cell counts from reference gene primer amplification. Only in-frame clones appear in the TCRdb table, and some are missing; sequencing was by immunoSEQ multiplex PCR. The V and J calls and clone size were taken over from that table, and D and trimming were inferred from the DNA. Of 230,000 or so clones detected, about 85% appear once; the ten largest clones hold 20%. V was pared by 1 base and J by 7 bases, with 6 bases between. The CDR3 runs to 12 residues. The germline gives CDR1 SGHDN, CDR2 FVKESK. Material for sequencing was peripheral blood. The chain has TRBV14 and TRBJ2-3; D ambiguous. This TCR was sampled from a man in his thirties or forties with active or convalescent COVID-19. The DNA of the CDR3 is TGTGCCAGCAGCCAAGTCGAGCATACGCAGTATTTT. Translated: CASSQVEHTQYF.